This T cell receptor beta chain is drawn from a study of shared clonotypes between healthy human individuals. Study conclusions and caveats: Donors were few, which limited the genetic and exposure-history diversity represented.

The CDR3 sequence is 15 residues long. The germline V gene has CDR1 LGHNA and CDR2 YSLEER. V shed 0 bases and J shed 5 bases, with 11 bases lying between them. Assay used: immunoSEQ multiplex PCR; TCRdb lists only in-frame clones, some missing. The table has about 470,000 clones, roughly 77% seen once. With regard to this clone: Its matching antigen is unknown.

What was sequenced was PBMCs. This rearrangement joins TRBV4-3 to TRBJ2-1; perhaps D is TRBD1 or TRBD2 (6 bases each). This receptor was taken from a woman aged 40 to 50 in good health. Some clones in this sample may be carry-over from other donors' samples. CDR3 sequence: CASSQDWGADNEQFF. CDR3 bases: TGCGCCAGCAGCCAAGATTGGGGGGCCGACAATGAGCAGTTCTTC.